This T cell receptor (beta chain) was sequenced in a study of shared clonotypes between healthy human individuals. This clone has only one observation. Assay: immunoSEQ multiplex PCR; the TCRdb copy retains only in-frame clones and omits some. The sample consists of some 2 million clones, less than 95% of them appearing once. V lost 5 bases, J lost 6 bases, and 10 bases stayed unmatched. The germline CDR1 and CDR2 sequences are MDHEN and SYDVKM. CDR3 size: 15 residues. Terminally differentiated effector memory CD45RA+ cells were left out of the naive CD8 fraction, which was CD45RO-negative and positively selected for CCR7.

This sequence was found in a man younger than 35 in good health. The sample taken for sequencing was naive CD8+ T cells sorted from blood. The genes are TRBV28 and TRBJ2-7; 10 positions match TRBD1. The CDR3 DNA reads TGTGCCAGCAGTACCCGGGACAGGGGCAGTCTCGAGCAGTACTTC. This sequence encodes CASSTRDRGSLEQYF.